Presented here are 2 T cell receptor beta chains from one specimen sequenced in a study of cytomegalovirus exposure and HLA in healthy donors. PCR amplification relied on 60 Vbeta primers (plus 13 Jbeta primers). The assay was immunoSEQ multiplex PCR, and TCRdb's table has in-frame clones only and misses some. Here the sample spans around 130,000 clones, over 60% being singletons. The material sequenced was PBMCs. These receptors were obtained from a human donor in good health.

The genes are TRBV15 and TRBJ2-1; 8 bases map to TRBD1. CDR1 is LNHNV, CDR2 YYDKDF, per germline (reference sequence). This CDR3 is 19 amino acids long. Trimming at V came to 4 bases and at J to 0 bases, leaving 14 bases not matched to a gene. The DNA for the CDR3 is TGTGCCACCAGCACCGAAATCACACGACAGGGGAGCTCCTACAATGAGCAGTTCTTC. Amino acid sequence: CATSTEITRQGSSYNEQFF.

This clone was detected a few times. The rearrangement uses TRBV4-1 and TRBJ1-2; TRBD1 aligns across 8 bases. The CDR3 covers 13 residues. Looked up from germline, CDR1 is MGHRA and CDR2 is YSYEKL. Trimming took 0 bases from V and 8 from J; bases not matched to a gene: 2. The CDR3 sequence is CASSQEPGGGYTF. The CDR3 DNA is TGCGCCAGCAGCCAAGAACCAGGGGGCGGCTACACCTTC.